This passage covers 23 T cell receptor beta chains from one sample sequenced in a study of response to subunit inactivated influenza vaccine. Each CDR3 protein gets one entry after TCRdb re-called the RT-PCR reads with MiXCR. Among more than 700,000 distinct CDR3 sequences, around 20% were seen once, and the ten largest hold roughly a tenth. Sequenced material: PBMCs from blood, taken roughly 5 days after vaccination. The origin of the receptors is a man in his fifties or sixties who received an inactivated influenza vaccine.

The V gene is TRBV7-2, the J gene TRBJ2-1; TRBD2 is a possible D gene (6 bases). CDR1 and CDR2 from the germline V gene are SGHTA and FQGNSA. This CDR3 region has 12 residues. Trimming pared 4 bases from V and 9 bases from J, leaving 10 bases between. CDR3 amino acids: CASSSQAGEQFF. The CDR3, as DNA: TGTGCCAGCAGCTCACAAGCGGGTGAGCAGTTCTTC.

This clonotype was recorded many times. The chain carries TRBV4-3 and TRBJ1-6; D perhaps matches TRBD1 (6 bases). The CDR3 length is 14 residues. From germline, CDR1 is LGHNA and CDR2 YSLEER. V lost 2 bases, J lost 10 bases, and 12 bases lay in between. The CDR3 DNA sequence: TGCGCCAGCAGCCAAACACAGGGAAGATCACCCCTCCACTTT. This codes for CASSQTQGRSPLHF.

This clonotype occurred a few times. The rearrangement links TRBV5-4 to TRBJ2-2; D gene uncertain. Germline values: CDR1 SGHNT, CDR2 YYREEE (reference sequence). V lost 0 bases to trimming and J lost 7 bases, with 4 bases between them. This CDR3 has 12 residues. This CDR3 is CASSLEGGELFF. CDR3 bases: TGTGCCAGCAGCTTGGAAGGCGGGGAGCTGTTTTTT. Complete variable domain (other parts from reference TRBV5-4 and TRBJ2-2): ETGVTQSPTHLIKTRGQQVTLRCSSQSGHNTVSWYQQALGQGPQFIFQYYREEENGRGNFPPRFSGLQFPNYSSELNVNALELDDSALYLCASSLEGGELFFGEGSRLTVL.

A few counts support this clonotype. The chain employs TRBV12-3 or TRBV12-4 and TRBJ2-1, with TRBD2 as a possible D gene (7 bases). CDR3 length equals 13 residues. V lost 3 bases, J lost 8 bases, and 11 bases lay in between. The CDR3 bases are TGTGCCAGCAGTTTTCCGGGGGGCTATGAGCAGTTCTTC. It encodes CASSFPGGYEQFF.

The V and J genes are TRBV6-2 or TRBV6-3 and TRBJ2-7; no definite D call. With 2 bases removed from V and 6 bases from J, the gap between germline ends came to 17 bases. The germline CDR1 and CDR2 sequences are MNHEY and SVGEGT. The CDR3 is 15 amino acids. CDR3 sequence reads: CASSYVSVPPREQYF. CDR3 sequence (DNA): TGTGCCAGCAGTTACGTCTCGGTCCCCCCGCGCGAGCAGTACTTC.

V usage is TRBV27 and J usage is TRBJ2-3, with D unclear. V was clipped by 8 bases and J by 2 bases, with 14 bases between them. Per germline, CDR1 MNHEY and CDR2 SMNVEV (reference sequence). CDR3 size: 14 residues. The CDR3 loop reads CASGRHALTDTQYF. The CDR3 coding sequence is TGTGCCAGCGGAAGGCACGCACTCACAGATACGCAGTATTTT.

The chain uses TRBV9 and TRBJ1-1, with 9 bases that match TRBD1. The CDR3 loop spans 15 amino acids. CDR1 is SGDLS and CDR2 is YYNGEE in the germline V gene. With V trimmed by 2 bases and J by 1 base, 3 bases remained unmatched. For the CDR3, the DNA is TGTGCCAGCAGCGTGGGACAGGGAACGAACACTGAAGCTTTCTTT. Its protein product is CASSVGQGTNTEAFF.

This sequence joins TRBV5-8 and TRBJ2-3; TRBD1 agrees at 7 bases. There are 13 residues in the CDR3. The germline CDR1 and CDR2 sequences are SGHTS and YDEGEE. Trimming at V came to 5 bases and at J to 1 base, leaving 1 base not matched to a gene. CDR3 in DNA: TGTGCCAGCAGAGGACAGGGCACAGATACGCAGTATTTT. This codes for CASRGQGTDTQYF.

V gene TRBV6-1 combines with J gene TRBJ2-3; 7 positions match TRBD1. J lost 6 bases, V lost 9 bases, and 9 bases had no gene match. The CDR3 loop spans 13 amino acids. Germline CDR1 reads MNHNS; CDR2 reads SASEGT. The CDR3 here is CASSNRGMDTQYF. DNA for the CDR3: TGTGCCAGTAGCAACAGGGGTATGGATACGCAGTATTTT.

This clonotype occurred a few times. V gene TRBV15 combines with J gene TRBJ2-1, with no clear D. The V end was cut by 1 base, the J end by 0 bases, with 13 bases between. The V gene's germline CDR1 is LNHNV and CDR2 YYDKDF (reference sequence). The CDR3 consists of 17 residues. CDR3 nucleotides: TGTGCCACCAGCAGAGCACCCCTGATGAGCTCCTACAATGAGCAGTTCTTC. It yields the protein CATSRAPLMSSYNEQFF.

In this sample, this clonotype turned up a few times. The chain combines TRBV7-8 with TRBJ2-3; D call uncertain. The germline CDR1 and CDR2 sequences are SGHVS and FQNEAQ. The CDR3 has 12 residues. V was cut by 6 bases and J by 5 bases, with 9 bases left in between. CDR3 sequence reads: CASSSTLDTQYF. As DNA, the CDR3 is TGTGCCAGCAGTTCGACCTTAGATACGCAGTATTTT.

The chain carries TRBV6-5 and TRBJ1-4, with D possibly TRBD1 on 5 matching bases. Germline CDR1 is MNHEY and CDR2 is SVGAGI. The CDR3 covers 14 residues. Trimming took 2 bases from V and 4 from J, leaving 8 bases between them. CDR3 amino acids: CASSYGGINEKLFF. The CDR3 region has the DNA TGTGCCAGCAGTTACGGGGGGATTAATGAAAAACTGTTTTTT.

The chain recombines TRBV5-1 with TRBJ2-5; tentatively, D is TRBD2 (6 bases). The CDR3 covers 15 residues. Trimming left V 3 bases short and J 4 bases short, with 16 bases between. Germline values: CDR1 SGHRS, CDR2 YFSETQ. The CDR3 nucleotides read TGCGCCAGCAGCTCGGGTAGCGGCGTTGGAGAGACCCAGTACTTC. It yields the protein CASSSGSGVGETQYF.

Here the CDR3 DNA reads TGTGCCAGCGAACCATGGGGGGTTATGAACACTGAAGCTTTCTTT. Translated, it gives CASEPWGVMNTEAFF. The chain carries TRBV28 and TRBJ1-1, with D perhaps matching TRBD1 (5 bases). The V gene's germline CDR1 is MDHEN and CDR2 SYDVKM. The V gene lost 8 bases and the J gene lost 0 bases, with 16 bases spanning the gap. The CDR3 extends over 15 amino acids.

This clonotype was observed at least ten times. The chain employs TRBV9 and TRBJ2-4; D gene uncertain. In germline, CDR1 is SGDLS, CDR2 YYNGEE. The CDR3 loop spans 13 amino acids. The ends were cut back, 1 base at V and 5 bases at J, with 7 bases in the middle. CDR3 nucleotide sequence: TGTGCCAGCAGCGTAAGCCTCGAAAACATTCAGTACTTC. It is translated as CASSVSLENIQYF.

The V and J genes are TRBV20-1 and TRBJ1-2; D remains unclear. V shed 3 bases and J shed 0 bases, with 11 bases lying between them. The CDR3 has 14 residues. Germline-derived CDR1 and CDR2 are DFQATT and SNEGSKA (reference sequence). The CDR3 sequence: CSASQGPPNYGYTF. The CDR3 coding sequence is TGCAGTGCTAGTCAAGGGCCCCCTAACTATGGCTACACCTTC.

V is TRBV4-2 and J is TRBJ2-7, with D perhaps matching TRBD1 (6 bases). The length of the CDR3 is 16 residues. V dropped 1 base and J dropped 0 bases, with 13 bases sitting between them. Germline V CDR1 and CDR2: LGHNA, YNFKEQ. CDR3 in amino acids: CASSQAPGTLSYEQYF. The CDR3 DNA follows: TGTGCCAGCAGCCAAGCCCCCGGGACACTCTCCTACGAGCAGTACTTC.

This clonotype showed up many times. The chain has TRBV12-3 or TRBV12-4 and TRBJ1-1; no clear D gene. The CDR3 is made up of 13 amino acids. V lost 7 bases, J lost 1 base, and 10 bases lay in between. The CDR3 DNA follows: TGTGCCAGCACCCCGGACGGGAACACTGAAGCTTTCTTT. Protein product: CASTPDGNTEAFF.

There are a few counts of this clonotype. As DNA, the CDR3 is TGTGCCAGCAGCGCACAGGGGGCGCGGGAAAAACTGTTTTTT. Amino acid sequence: CASSAQGAREKLFF. The rearrangement uses TRBV6-1 and TRBJ1-4; the match to TRBD1 covers 9 bases. The germline CDR1 and CDR2 sequences are MNHNS and SASEGT. The V segment lost 6 bases and the J segment 8 bases; nucleotides outside the gene matches: 7. The CDR3 consists of 14 residues.

V gene TRBV6-2 or TRBV6-3 combines with J gene TRBJ2-7; D is unclear. In germline, CDR1 is MNHEY, CDR2 SVGEGT. Trimming stripped 8 bases from V and 3 bases from J, with 11 bases between. This CDR3 has 12 amino acids. The CDR3 sequence: CASGRSDYEQYF. CDR3 nucleotides: TGTGCCAGCGGACGATCCGACTACGAGCAGTACTTC.

This clonotype was found a few times. This chain links TRBV9 with TRBJ2-2, with no clear D. Trimming took 2 bases from V and 3 from J, leaving 8 bases between them. Germline V lookup: CDR1 SGDLS, CDR2 YYNGEE. The CDR3 consists of 14 residues. In DNA form, the CDR3 reads TGTGCCAGCAGCGTGGTTTTTGACACCGGGGAGCTGTTTTTT. As protein: CASSVVFDTGELFF. Full variable domain (rest looked up from reference TRBV9 and TRBJ2-2): DSGVTQTPKHLITATGQRVTLRCSPRSGDLSVYWYQQSLDQGLQFLIQYYNGEERAKGNILERFSAQQFPDLHSELNLSSLELGDSALYFCASSVVFDTGELFFGEGSRLTVL.

In DNA, the CDR3 is TGCAGTGCTAGAGAGACAGGGATGGGTGAGCAGTTCTTC. This codes for CSARETGMGEQFF. The V gene is TRBV20-1, the J gene TRBJ2-1; TRBD1 aligns across 7 bases. The CDR3 has 13 amino acids. CDR1 DFQATT and CDR2 SNEGSKA come from the germline V gene (reference sequence). V trimming: 0 bases; J trimming: 9 bases; junction bases outside the gene matches: 5.

This clonotype was seen a handful of times. The chain recombines TRBV27 with TRBJ1-5; weak D call: TRBD1 (5 bases). CDR1 is MNHEY, CDR2 SMNVEV, per germline (reference sequence). Trimming pared 2 bases from V and 4 bases from J, leaving 15 bases between. The CDR3 totals 16 residues. DNA for the CDR3: TGTGCCAGCAGTTTAACGGGGCGCGGAGGTAATCAGCCCCAGCATTTT. Protein product: CASSLTGRGGNQPQHF.